The rows below give T cell receptor beta chains drawn from one sample of a study of T-cell memory formation after mild COVID-19. TCRdb reprocessed the 5' RACE reads via MiXCR and lists one record per CDR3 protein. In the table there are 200,000 to 250,000 distinct CDR3 sequences, over 9.5% of which are singletons. Sequenced: PBMCs or a T cell subset sorted from them (not recorded which). These receptors came from a man between 18 and 29 years old who had mild COVID-19 (a few samples of this study predate the infection). Cell type and time point are not known. Each CDR3 is given with its conserved first and last residue. D genes are given only for firm matches. A row's size may be missing; if present it is once, few, many or a size class.

V,J,size,D,DNA,CDR3
TRBV20-1,TRBJ2-3,-,-,TGCAGTGCTAGAGTTATTAGCACAGATACGCAGTATTTT,CSARVISTDTQYF
TRBV6-5,TRBJ1-1,many,-,TGTGCCAGCAAAGCAAACACTGAAGCTTTCTTT,CASKANTEAFF
TRBV6-1,TRBJ2-3,many,TRBD1,TGTGCCAGCAGTGAAGCGTCCCGGGACAGGGGGCGAAGCACAGATACGCAGTATTTT,CASSEASRDRGRSTDTQYF
TRBV20-1,TRBJ1-3,-,-,TGCAGTGCTCGTGGGTCGGTTGGTAACACCATATATTTT,CSARGSVGNTIYF
TRBV2,TRBJ2-1,-,-,TGTGCCAGCAGTGAAGCGGGGGCCAACTACAATGAGCAGTTCTTC,CASSEAGANYNEQFF
TRBV29-1,TRBJ2-5,many,-,TGCAGCGCCGGGACTCAAGAGACCCAGTACTTC,CSAGTQETQYF
TRBV5-1,TRBJ2-1,few,-,TGCGCCAGCAGCTTGGAAGGGGTGGACTACAATGAGCAGTTCTTC,CASSLEGVDYNEQFF
TRBV4-1,TRBJ2-2,few,-,TGCGCCAGCAGCCAAGATCTTCCCGGGCGGGCCGGGGAGCTGTTTTTT,CASSQDLPGRAGELFF
TRBV7-9,TRBJ1-1,-,-,TGTGCCAGCAGCCGGGTTGGGGTCAACACTGAAGCTTTCTTT,CASSRVGVNTEAFF
TRBV5-1,TRBJ1-2,many,-,TGCGCCAGCAGCCCAAGGGGCAAGGGCGACTATGGCTACACCTTC,CASSPRGKGDYGYTF
TRBV7-2,TRBJ1-2,many,-,TGTGCCAGCTCCGGAGTCCCGGGGTTGAACTATGGCTACACCTTC,CASSGVPGLNYGYTF
TRBV18,TRBJ2-2,-,-,TGTGCCAGCTCCCCCAATGAGGGGGACACCGGGGAGCTGTTTTTT,CASSPNEGDTGELFF
TRBV20-1,TRBJ2-5,few,-,TGCAGTGCTGGAAGCGCGGGGCGGTGGCAAGAGACCCAGTACTTC,CSAGSAGRWQETQYF
TRBV30,TRBJ2-3,few,TRBD2,TGTGCCTGGCGGCGGGGGGCGACAGATACGCAGTATTTT,CAWRRGATDTQYF
TRBV29-1,TRBJ2-3,many,TRBD2,TGCAGCGCTAGCGGGGGGGACACAGATACGCAGTATTTT,CSASGGDTDTQYF
TRBV4-2,TRBJ2-3,many,-,TGTGCCAGCAGGGGCGGGGGCACAGATACGCAGTATTTT,CASRGGGTDTQYF
TRBV23-1,TRBJ2-6,few,TRBD1,TGCGCCAGCAGTCGCCCCCGGGACAGCAGCTCTGGGGCCAACGTCCTGACTTTC,CASSRPRDSSSGANVLTF
TRBV4-1,TRBJ1-5,-,-,TGCGCCAGCAGCCAAGGGGCGAACAATCAGCCCCAGCATTTT,CASSQGANNQPQHF
TRBV7-7,TRBJ2-1,many,-,TGTGCCAGCAGCTTAGGACTCCTCGGTGAGCAGTTCTTC,CASSLGLLGEQFF
TRBV12-3/TRBV12-4,TRBJ2-1,-,TRBD2,TGTGCCAGCAGCTCGGGACTAGCGGGTCCCAGCTCCTACAATGAGCAGTTCTTC,CASSSGLAGPSSYNEQFF
TRBV29-1,TRBJ2-1,-,-,TGCAGCGTCGGACGGCCCAATTACAATGAGCAGTTCTTC,CSVGRPNYNEQFF
TRBV4-3,TRBJ2-7,-,-,TGCGCCAGCAGCCAGCAATGGGGGCAGGAGGGCGAGCAGTACTTC,CASSQQWGQEGEQYF
TRBV12-3/TRBV12-4,TRBJ1-1,many,-,TGTGCCAGCAGTTTTAGCGGGGGGGGGAACACTGAAGCTTTCTTT,CASSFSGGGNTEAFF
TRBV7-2,TRBJ1-2,few,-,TGTGCCAGCAGCTCCCCAACAGGGTACAGGTGGGGCTACACCTTC,CASSSPTGYRWGYTF
TRBV7-2,TRBJ1-2,few,TRBD1,TGTGCCAGCAGCTCTCCGGCCCTGACAGGGAACCCACACTATGGCTACACCTTC,CASSSPALTGNPHYGYTF
TRBV7-6,TRBJ1-5,-,TRBD1,TGTGCCAGCAGCCCGGACAGGGGAACCCAGCATTTT,CASSPDRGTQHF
TRBV25-1,TRBJ2-6,-,-,TGTGCCAGCAGTGAATATTTAGGGGCTGGGGCCAACGTCCTGACTTTC,CASSEYLGAGANVLTF
TRBV9,TRBJ2-7,few,TRBD1,TGTGCCAGCAGCGCTCGGGACAGGGGTTACGAGCAGTACTTC,CASSARDRGYEQYF
TRBV3-1,TRBJ2-1,-,-,TGTGCCAGCAGCCAAGATCTCACGGCCTACAATGAGCAGTTCTTC,CASSQDLTAYNEQFF
TRBV2,TRBJ2-1,few,-,TGTGCCAGCAATGGGGTCCGGCGGTACAATGAGCAGTTCTTC,CASNGVRRYNEQFF
TRBV20-1,TRBJ2-3,-,TRBD2,TGCAGTGATTTGACTAGCGGAGATACGCAGTATTTT,CSDLTSGDTQYF
TRBV27,TRBJ2-5,-,-,TGTGCCAGCAGCAGTGGCGGAGAGACCCAGTACTTC,CASSSGGETQYF
TRBV6-1,TRBJ1-3,few,-,TGTGCCAGCACATTCTCTGGAAACACCATATATTTT,CASTFSGNTIYF
TRBV6-5,TRBJ2-2,many,-,TGTGCCAGCCAAATCCGAACCGGGGAGCTGTTTTTT,CASQIRTGELFF
TRBV27,TRBJ1-2,many,TRBD1,TGTGCCAGCAGTACACAAACAGGGGGTTTTTTCTATGGCTACACCTTC,CASSTQTGGFFYGYTF
TRBV5-6,TRBJ2-1,-,-,TGTGCCAGCAGCTCACTGATCCACAATGAGCAGTTCTTC,CASSSLIHNEQFF
TRBV5-1,TRBJ2-2,-,-,TGCGCCAGCAGCTGGACAGTGAACACCGGGGAGCTGTTTTTT,CASSWTVNTGELFF
TRBV20-1,TRBJ2-5,few,TRBD1,TGCAGTGCTCCTGACAGGGCCGAGACCCAGTACTTC,CSAPDRAETQYF
TRBV4-3,TRBJ1-2,many,-,TGCGCCAGCAGCCAAGAGCCGGGGTCCCCTCGCTACACCTTC,CASSQEPGSPRYTF
TRBV5-1,TRBJ1-2,few,TRBD1,TGCGCCAGCAGCCCGACAGGGGCGTCGAGCTATGGCTACACCTTC,CASSPTGASSYGYTF
TRBV11-2,TRBJ2-3,few,-,TGTGCCAGCAGCTTCCGGTGGTTGGGTGCAGATACGCAGTATTTT,CASSFRWLGADTQYF
TRBV27,TRBJ2-3,many,TRBD2,TGTGCCACCCGGCGGGGGGGCGGCTTGGATACGCAGTATTTT,CATRRGGGLDTQYF
TRBV5-1,TRBJ1-2,few,-,TGCGCCAGCAGCTTCCCCGGGGCTGTCCCGTATGGCTACACCTTC,CASSFPGAVPYGYTF
TRBV6-1,TRBJ2-7,-,TRBD2,TGTGCCAGCAGCGCCGGGGGGGGGGCCTACGAGCAGTACTTC,CASSAGGGAYEQYF
TRBV5-1,TRBJ2-7,-,TRBD1,TGCGCCAGCAGCCAGAACCCGGGACAGTCCTACGAGCAGTACTTC,CASSQNPGQSYEQYF
TRBV7-2,TRBJ1-2,-,TRBD1,TGTGCCAGCAGCCGACAGGGTTATGGCTACACCTTC,CASSRQGYGYTF
TRBV29-1,TRBJ2-1,-,TRBD1,TGCAGCGTTGCGGGGACAGGGGCGGACAATGAGCAGTTCTTC,CSVAGTGADNEQFF
TRBV11-2,TRBJ2-5,-,-,TGTGCCAGCACCCCGCCGACGGAGCAGACCCAGTACTTC,CASTPPTEQTQYF
TRBV9,TRBJ1-2,few,-,TGTGCCAGCACCCAATCCGTCGGGGGAATTAACTATGGCTACACCTTC,CASTQSVGGINYGYTF
TRBV3-1,TRBJ1-2,few,TRBD1,TGTGCCAGCAGCCAGTACAGGGGCACTAACTATGGCTACACCTTC,CASSQYRGTNYGYTF
TRBV7-2,TRBJ1-2,many,TRBD1,TGTGCCAGCAGCTCTCCCCTCGGAACAGGGGGCTATGGCTACACCTTC,CASSSPLGTGGYGYTF
TRBV12-3/TRBV12-4,TRBJ2-1,-,-,TGTGCCAGCAGTTTAGGACAGGACACCTACAATGAGCAGTTCTTC,CASSLGQDTYNEQFF
TRBV20-1,TRBJ1-2,few,TRBD1,TGCAGTGCCGTGACAGGGGAGAACTATGGCTACACCTTC,CSAVTGENYGYTF
TRBV27,TRBJ1-2,few,-,TGTGCCAGCAGTCCGGGCACCTGGGGGGCGTTCTCTGGCTACACCTTC,CASSPGTWGAFSGYTF
TRBV7-9,TRBJ1-1,-,TRBD1,TGTGCCAGCAGCTTCCCCGGGACAGGGACTTGGAACACTGAAGCTTTCTTT,CASSFPGTGTWNTEAFF
TRBV6-2/TRBV6-3,TRBJ1-2,-,-,TGTGCCAGCAGTCCAGAGGGGTACTATGGCTACACCTTC,CASSPEGYYGYTF
TRBV4-3,TRBJ1-4,-,TRBD1,TGCGCCAGCAGCCCGTCCCGGGACAGGGTTGAAAAACTGTTTTTT,CASSPSRDRVEKLFF
TRBV5-1,TRBJ1-2,few,-,TGCGCCAGCAGCCTATTCTCCAACGACTATGGCTACACCTTC,CASSLFSNDYGYTF